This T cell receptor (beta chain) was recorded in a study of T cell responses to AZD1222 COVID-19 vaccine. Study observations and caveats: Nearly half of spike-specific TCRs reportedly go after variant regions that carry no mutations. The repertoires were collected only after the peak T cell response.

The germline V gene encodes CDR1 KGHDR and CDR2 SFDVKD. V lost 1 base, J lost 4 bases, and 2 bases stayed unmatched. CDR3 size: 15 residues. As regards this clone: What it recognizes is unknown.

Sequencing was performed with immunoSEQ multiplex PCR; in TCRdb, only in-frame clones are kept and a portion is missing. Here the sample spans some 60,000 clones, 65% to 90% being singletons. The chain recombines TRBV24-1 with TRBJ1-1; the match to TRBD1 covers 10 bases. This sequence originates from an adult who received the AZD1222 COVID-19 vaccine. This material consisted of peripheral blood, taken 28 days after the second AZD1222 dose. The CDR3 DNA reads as TGTGCCACCAGTGATTTTGACAGGGGGCCCACTGAAGCTTTCTTT. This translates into CATSDFDRGPTEAFF.